A single sample is the source of the 7 T cell receptor beta chains below, sequenced in a study of cytomegalovirus exposure and HLA in healthy donors (dated by TCRdb to about 2017). Library preparation employed the immunoSEQ multiplex PCR assay. For the multiplex PCR, a mixture combining 60 forward primers for TCR Vbeta segments and 13 reverse primers for TCR Jbeta segments was used. The clones in this table, taken by TCRdb from immuneACCESS, are in-frame only. Not every clone is retained; where verified, under half of the shortfall comes from an unresolved V gene, and the cause of the rest is unknown. Counted in this sample were over 75,000 clones; around nine tenths of them appeared once. About a tenth of the sample is held by the ten biggest clonotypes. Sample: PBMCs. The receptor source for this set is a man aged 25 to 45 in good health and CMV-seropositive.

J is TRBJ1-2 and V is TRBV5-6; TRBD1 agrees at 7 bases. This CDR3 is 12 amino acids long. CDR1 SGHDT and CDR2 YYEEEE come from the germline V gene. J gave up 7 bases and V 4 bases, and 4 bases lay outside the gene matches. CDR3 region: CASSGWDSGYTF. The CDR3 region has the DNA TGTGCCAGCAGCGGATGGGACAGTGGCTACACCTTC.

The chain uses TRBV2 and TRBJ1-5; the match to TRBD1 covers 9 bases. J lost 2 bases, V lost 8 bases, and 1 base had no gene match. The CDR3 is made up of 13 amino acids. Germline V lookup: CDR1 SNHLY, CDR2 FYNNEI. CDR3 residues: CASRTGGNQPQHF. In nucleotides, the CDR3 is TGTGCCAGCCGGACAGGGGGCAATCAGCCCCAGCATTTT.

This chain links TRBV30 with TRBJ2-3, with D possibly matching TRBD1 (6 bases). Trimming removed 1 base from V and 5 bases from J, with 10 bases in between. Germline CDR1 and CDR2: GTSNPN and SVGIG (reference sequence). The CDR3 runs 13 residues. CDR3 bases: TGTGCCTGGAGTGACGGACAGATAGATACGCAGTATTTT. Its translation: CAWSDGQIDTQYF. Full variable domain (outside the CDR3, taken from reference TRBV30 and TRBJ2-3): SQTIHQWPATLVQPVGSPLSLECTVEGTSNPNLYWYRQAAGRGLQLLFYSVGIGQISSEVPQNLSASRPQDRQFILSSKKLLLSDSGFYLCAWSDGQIDTQYFGPGTRLTVL.

This chain joins TRBV4-1 and TRBJ2-5; TRBD2 matches at 7 bases. The CDR3 loop spans 14 amino acids. Per germline, CDR1 MGHRA and CDR2 YSYEKL. V lost 4 bases and J lost 2; bases outside the gene matches: 4. In nucleotides, the CDR3 is TGCGCCAGCAGCCCAGGGACTATGCAAGAGACCCAGTACTTC. Amino acids: CASSPGTMQETQYF.

This sequence joins TRBV18 and TRBJ1-2; 8 bases map to TRBD1. V shed 4 bases, J shed 2 bases, and the junction held 9 bases outside the gene matches. The CDR3 is 16 residues long. Germline CDR1 is KGHSH and CDR2 is LQKENI. The CDR3 nucleotides are TGTGCCAGCTCACAACAGGACAGGGCGAGCAACTATGGCTACACCTTC. Residues: CASSQQDRASNYGYTF.

The genes are TRBV10-3 and TRBJ2-5, with D uncertain. CDR3 size: 12 residues. The V and J ends lost 4 bases and 2 bases respectively, with 5 bases between them. Looked up from germline, CDR1 is ENHRY and CDR2 is SYGVKD. CDR3 sequence (DNA): TGTGCCATCAGTGCGAGGCAAGAGACCCAGTACTTC. Its protein is CAISARQETQYF.

V usage is TRBV19 and J usage is TRBJ1-3; tentative D call: TRBD1 (5 bases). V lost 7 bases and J 1 base, leaving 11 bases between the germline ends. Germline V lookup: CDR1 LNHDA, CDR2 SQIVND (reference sequence). This CDR3 is 14 amino acids long. The DNA for the CDR3 is TGTGCCAGTATTAGCAGGGAATCTGGAAACACCATATATTTT. Its translation: CASISRESGNTIYF.